This T cell receptor beta chain was sequenced for a study of blood T cell repertoires in COVID-19. The V gene lost 1 base and the J gene lost 0 bases, with 10 bases spanning the gap. The CDR3 length is 16 residues. Germline V gene data show CDR1 as SGHNT and CDR2 as YENEEA. How the authors handled the data: It was from reference gene primer amplification that nucleated cell counts were estimated. Profiling relied on immunoSEQ multiplex PCR, and the TCRdb table lists in-frame clones only, not all of them. V and J calls plus clone size are reproduced from that table; the DNA served to infer D and trimming. The table shows about 200,000 clones, with over 70% occurring only once.

The specimen sequenced was peripheral blood. This sequence was found in a woman older than 75 with acute or convalescent COVID-19. This rearrangement joins TRBV11-3 to TRBJ2-1, with D perhaps TRBD1 (6 bases). The CDR3 DNA is TGTGCCAGCAGCTTAGGAGACAGGTTCTCCTACAATGAGCAGTTCTTC. Translation gives CASSLGDRFSYNEQFF.